The following is a T cell receptor beta chain sequence with its context. This PCR relied on a set of 60 Vbeta primers and 13 Jbeta primers. Profiling relied on immunoSEQ multiplex PCR, and the TCRdb table lists in-frame clones only, not all of them. Of some 190,000 clones in the sample, 65% to 85% were seen once. The data stem from a study of cytomegalovirus exposure and HLA in healthy donors. The CDR3 sequence is 14 residues long. Trimming pared 4 bases from V and 5 bases from J, leaving 11 bases between. Germline V CDR1 and CDR2: SGHAT, FQNNGV. Material for sequencing was PBMCs. The chain carries TRBV11-2 and TRBJ1-4, with a possible D match to TRBD1 (5 bases). The clonotype originates from a woman aged 18-29 years in good health and CMV-seronegative. As DNA, the CDR3 is TGTGCCAGCAGCTATCAGGGTCCCAATGAAAAACTGTTTTTT. This encodes CASSYQGPNEKLFF.